The sequence of this T cell receptor beta chain was determined in a study of blood T cell repertoires in COVID-19. Germline loops: CDR1 SGHTA, CDR2 FQGTGA. CDR3 length: 14 residues. The V gene lost 5 bases and the J gene lost 7 bases, with 15 bases spanning the gap. Using immunoSEQ multiplex PCR, the repertoire was profiled, and TCRdb retains in-frame clones only, with some absent. Of about 300,000 clones in the sample, about 85% were seen once. A COVID-19 case was met by exposed participants within 2 weeks before study entry. Sequenced sample: PBMCs or T cells enriched from blood (not recorded which). The TCR was taken from a woman in her twenties or thirties who had been exposed to COVID-19. V is TRBV7-3 and J is TRBJ2-1, with D possibly matching TRBD2 (5 bases). Written as DNA, the CDR3 is TGTGCCAGCAGCAAATATACGGGAATAAATGAGCAGTTCTTC. Amino acids: CASSKYTGINEQFF.